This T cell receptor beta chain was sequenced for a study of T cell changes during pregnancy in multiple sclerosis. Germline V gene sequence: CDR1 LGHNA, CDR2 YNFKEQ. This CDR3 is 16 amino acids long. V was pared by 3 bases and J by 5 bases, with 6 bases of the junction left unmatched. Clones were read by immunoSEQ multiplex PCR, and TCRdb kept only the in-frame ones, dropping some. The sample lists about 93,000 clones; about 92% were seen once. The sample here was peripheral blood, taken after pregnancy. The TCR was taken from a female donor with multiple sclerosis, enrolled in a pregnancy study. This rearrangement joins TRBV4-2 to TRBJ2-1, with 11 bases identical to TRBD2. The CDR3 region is CASSQPSGGQDNEQFF. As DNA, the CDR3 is TGTGCCAGCAGCCAGCCTAGCGGGGGGCAGGACAATGAGCAGTTCTTC.